These 23 T cell receptor beta chains were all obtained from the same sample, sequenced in a study of PD-1 blockade in classical Hodgkin lymphoma. Generated by immunoSEQ multiplex PCR, the TCRdb table keeps only in-frame clones and is missing some. Of more than 140,000 clones listed, approximately 80% are singletons. Each patient experienced a relapse that followed autologous stem cell transplantation, and brentuximab vedotin exposure varied. Sequences were derived from peripheral blood mononuclear cells (PBMCs), sampled before the second cycle of nivolumab. All receptors derive from a human donor with classical Hodgkin lymphoma.

This sequence joins TRBV13 and TRBJ2-7; TRBD2 aligns across 7 bases. In germline, CDR1 is PRHDT, CDR2 FYEKMQ (reference sequence). V lost 5 bases, J lost 0 bases, and 10 bases stayed unmatched. The CDR3 has 16 residues. CDR3 protein: CASSASGTTTSYEQYF. CDR3 DNA sequence: TGTGCCAGCAGCGCCTCCGGGACTACCACCTCCTACGAGCAGTACTTC. Together with reference TRBV13 and TRBJ2-7, the CDR3 gives the full variable domain: AAGVIQSPRHLIKEKRETATLKCYPIPRHDTVYWYQQGPGQDPQFLISFYEKMQSDKGSIPDRFSAQQFSDYHSELNMSSLELGDSALYFCASSASGTTTSYEQYFGPGTRLTVT.

The V gene is TRBV11-2, the J gene TRBJ1-1; no reliable D call. Germline CDR1 and CDR2: SGHAT and FQNNGV. The V end was cut by 0 bases, the J end by 5 bases, with 10 bases between. CDR3 length: 14 residues. The CDR3 bases are TGTGCCAGCAGCTTAGACCCGGGAGGGACTGAAGCTTTCTTT. It codes for CASSLDPGGTEAFF.

This chain connects TRBV9 to TRBJ2-1; TRBD1 or TRBD2 may be the D gene (6 bases each). Between the trimmed V and J ends, which lost 4 bases and 4 bases, there was a span of 15 bases. Germline-derived CDR1 and CDR2 are SGDLS and YYNGEE. The CDR3 loop spans 15 amino acids. CDR3 in DNA: TGTGCCAGCAGCCCATACAGGGAGGTTTACAATGAGCAGTTCTTC. Protein sequence: CASSPYREVYNEQFF.

The rearrangement uses TRBV5-4 and TRBJ2-5, with D hard to call. CDR1 is SGHNT and CDR2 is YYREEE in the germline V gene (reference sequence). The CDR3 totals 15 residues. V was clipped by 1 base and J by 4 bases, with 14 bases between them. DNA of the CDR3: TGTGCCAGCAGCTTGCAATCGGAACGAGGAGAGACCCAGTACTTC. Residues: CASSLQSERGETQYF. The full variable domain, rest sourced from reference TRBV5-4 and TRBJ2-5, is ETGVTQSPTHLIKTRGQQVTLRCSSQSGHNTVSWYQQALGQGPQFIFQYYREEENGRGNFPPRFSGLQFPNYSSELNVNALELDDSALYLCASSLQSERGETQYFGPGTRLLVL.

The rearrangement uses TRBV7-3 and TRBJ2-6; D is unclear. This CDR3 has 15 residues. V was pared by 3 bases and J by 4 bases, with 10 bases between. Per germline, CDR1 SGHTA and CDR2 FQGTGA. The DNA for the CDR3 is TGTGCCAGCAGCTTTATCGGGTCAGGGGCCAACGTCCTGACTTTC. Protein: CASSFIGSGANVLTF.

V usage is TRBV27 and J usage is TRBJ2-1; TRBD2 matches at 9 bases. V lost 2 bases and J lost 5; bases outside the gene matches: 10. The CDR3 covers 17 residues. CDR1 and CDR2 (germline): MNHEY, SMNVEV (reference sequence). For the CDR3, the DNA is TGTGCCAGCAGTTTAAATCCACGGACTAGCGAGAACAATGAGCAGTTCTTC. As protein: CASSLNPRTSENNEQFF.

The rearrangement links TRBV7-9 to TRBJ1-2, with D unresolved. In germline, CDR1 is SEHNR, CDR2 FQNEAQ (reference sequence). This CDR3 region has 14 residues. Deletions cut 4 bases from V and 1 base from J, with 10 bases between. CDR3 residues: CASSSEAINYGYTF. The CDR3 DNA sequence: TGTGCCAGCAGCTCAGAGGCTATTAACTATGGCTACACCTTC.

CDR3 nucleotide sequence: TGTGCCAGCAGCCAGAGGCCTCCGGGACTAGCATTGGGGTGGACCGGGGAGCTGTTTTTT. Its translation is CASSQRPPGLALGWTGELFF. The chain has TRBV4-2 and TRBJ2-2; the match to TRBD2 covers 9 bases. Germline CDR1 is LGHNA and CDR2 is YNFKEQ. This CDR3 comprises 20 residues. Trimming removed 3 bases from V and 5 bases from J; junction bases left unmatched: 19.

The chain has TRBV19 and TRBJ1-1, with D perhaps TRBD1 (6 bases). V was trimmed by 5 bases and J by 0 bases, leaving 13 bases between them. The germline V gene has CDR1 LNHDA and CDR2 SQIVND (reference sequence). The CDR3 is made up of 15 amino acids. CDR3 residues: CASSLVDRMNTEAFF. The CDR3 DNA sequence: TGTGCCAGTAGTTTGGTGGACAGAATGAACACTGAAGCTTTCTTT.

Concerning this clone: An end of the junction differs from the germline gene, which may be a read error. V usage is TRBV6-5 and J usage is TRBJ1-2; the D gene is possibly TRBD1 (5 bases). The CDR3 is 15 residues long. Germline V lookup: CDR1 MNHEY, CDR2 SVGAGI. DNA of the CDR3: TGCGCCAGCAGTTCCTTCCTAGGGACGAACAATGGCTACACCTTC. Amino acids: CASSSFLGTNNGYTF.

The chain joins TRBV18 to TRBJ2-5; 8 bases are a match to TRBD1. The CDR3 sequence is 14 residues long. Germline assignment: CDR1 KGHSH and CDR2 LQKENI. With V trimmed by 2 bases and J by 5 bases, 4 bases remained unmatched. The CDR3 DNA follows: TGTGCCAGCTCACCAGTGGCAGGGGGCGAGACCCAGTACTTC. Protein sequence: CASSPVAGGETQYF.

V is TRBV11-3 and J is TRBJ2-5; D remains unclear. V lost 4 bases to trimming and J lost 3 bases, with 12 bases between them. CDR1 is SGHNT, CDR2 YENEEA, per germline. The CDR3 has 14 residues. The CDR3 nucleotides read TGTGCCAGCAGCTCCTCGACTGGGGAAGAGACCCAGTACTTC. Its protein is CASSSSTGEETQYF.

The V and J genes are TRBV7-2 and TRBJ1-4, with a possible D match to TRBD1 (5 bases). Germline values: CDR1 SGHTA, CDR2 FQGNSA. This CDR3 spans 12 amino acids. Between the trimmed V and J ends, which lost 4 bases and 7 bases, there was a span of 7 bases. DNA for the CDR3: TGTGCCAGCAGCTGGCAGGGTGAAAAACTGTTTTTT. As protein: CASSWQGEKLFF.

The J gene is TRBJ2-7, the V gene TRBV18; 9 bases map to TRBD1. Germline CDR1 is KGHSH and CDR2 is LQKENI. The CDR3 is 15 amino acids. V trimming: 1 base; J trimming: 9 bases; junction bases outside the gene matches: 10. The CDR3 region has the DNA TGTGCCAGCTCACCACAACCGGGACAGGGTATGTGGCAGTACTTC. Its translation is CASSPQPGQGMWQYF.

DNA of the CDR3: TGTGCCAGTAGTAACGGGGGCTACACCTTC. Amino acid sequence: CASSNGGYTF. The chain uses TRBV19 and TRBJ1-2; no firm D call. The germline CDR1 and CDR2 sequences are LNHDA and SQIVND (reference sequence). V was clipped by 4 bases and J by 8 bases, with 5 bases between them. There are 10 residues in the CDR3.

This sequence joins TRBV19 and TRBJ2-1; D is possibly TRBD2 (5 bases). Per germline, CDR1 LNHDA and CDR2 SQIVND (reference sequence). Trimming stripped 2 bases from V and 9 bases from J, with 11 bases between. The CDR3 covers 13 residues. CDR3 region: CASSIRGLGEQFF. The CDR3, as DNA: TGTGCCAGTAGTATACGAGGGTTAGGTGAGCAGTTCTTC. Full variable domain (remainder filled in from reference TRBV19 and TRBJ2-1): DGGITQSPKYLFRKEGQNVTLSCEQNLNHDAMYWYRQDPGQGLRLIYYSQIVNDFQKGDIAEGYSVSREKKESFPLTVTSAQKNPTAFYLCASSIRGLGEQFFGPGTRLTVL.

This rearrangement joins TRBV12-5 to TRBJ2-1; D possibly corresponds to TRBD2 (6 bases). V lost 7 bases, J lost 6 bases, and 16 bases lay in between. Germline assignment: CDR1 LGHNT and CDR2 FRNRAP. The CDR3 extends over 14 amino acids. In DNA, the CDR3 is TGTGCTAGTGTTGGCCGGGACTTGGGCAATGAGCAGTTCTTC. It encodes CASVGRDLGNEQFF.

In DNA, the CDR3 is TGTGCCTGGAGCGGGGACAGGGGACCCTACGAGCAGTACTTC. This sequence encodes CAWSGDRGPYEQYF. The chain links TRBV30 to TRBJ2-7; the match to TRBD1 covers 10 bases. CDR3 length: 14 amino acids. Germline loops: CDR1 GTSNPN, CDR2 SVGIG (reference sequence). The ends lost 3 bases at V and 2 bases at J; junction bases unmatched: 4.

This rearrangement joins TRBV11-2 to TRBJ2-1; TRBD2 agrees at 11 bases. With V trimmed by 6 bases and J by 6 bases, 19 bases remained unmatched. The length of the CDR3 is 19 residues. Per germline, CDR1 SGHAT and CDR2 FQNNGV. CDR3 in amino acids: CASSSSFSPLAGGLNEQFF. The CDR3 coding sequence is TGTGCCAGCAGTTCTTCTTTCTCTCCTCTAGCGGGAGGCCTCAATGAGCAGTTCTTC.

The chain couples TRBV5-1 to TRBJ2-5, with 9 bases matching TRBD1. Germline trimming cut 3 bases from V and 4 bases from J; bases unmatched to any gene: 4. Germline V gives CDR1 SGHRS, CDR2 YFSETQ. The length of the CDR3 is 14 residues. The CDR3 spells CASSSTGGGETQYF. DNA of the CDR3: TGCGCCAGCAGCTCGACAGGGGGGGGAGAGACCCAGTACTTC. The full variable domain, completed using reference TRBV5-1 and TRBJ2-5, is KAGVTQTPRYLIKTRGQQVTLSCSPISGHRSVSWYQQTPGQGLQFLFEYFSETQRNKGNFPGRFSGRQFSNSRSEMNVSTLELGDSALYLCASSSTGGGETQYFGPGTRLLVL.

This chain joins TRBV9 and TRBJ1-3; 10 positions agree with TRBD1. The CDR3 runs to 19 residues. Germline CDR1 SGDLS, CDR2 YYNGEE. Losses at the gene ends were 0 bases for V and 4 bases for J; bases not matched to a gene: 13. In nucleotides, the CDR3 is TGTGCCAGCAGCGTAGAAAGGGGACAGGGGACGTTGGGGGGAAACACCATATATTTT. Amino acid sequence: CASSVERGQGTLGGNTIYF.

The chain joins TRBV11-2 to TRBJ2-2; D is ambiguous. This CDR3 comprises 15 residues. In germline, CDR1 is SGHAT, CDR2 FQNNGV. V shed 0 bases and J shed 3 bases, with 8 bases lying between them. The CDR3 DNA sequence: TGTGCCAGCAGCTTAGATCGGTGGGACACCGGGGAGCTGTTTTTT. This gives the protein CASSLDRWDTGELFF.

The chain combines TRBV28 with TRBJ2-7, with D possibly TRBD2 on 6 matching bases. Between the trimmed V and J ends, which lost 3 bases and 0 bases, there was a span of 12 bases. Germline CDR1 reads MDHEN; CDR2 reads SYDVKM. The CDR3 totals 15 residues. Here the CDR3 DNA reads TGTGCCAGCAGTTTTACGGGACTGAGCTCCTACGAGCAGTACTTC. Its protein product is CASSFTGLSSYEQYF.